A single sample is the source of the 22 T cell receptor beta chains below, sequenced in a study of T-cell reconstitution after alpha-beta-depleted transplantation in children (dated by TCRdb to the mid-2010s). The library was built by means of PCR. TCRdb names Illumina HiSeq 2500 as the instrument used. To normalize quantification of the TCRbeta repertoire, the TCR libraries were built with molecular barcoding that relied on unique molecular identifiers. The public sequencing data were trimmed at Q25 with fastp and processed into clonotypes with MiXCR by TCRdb, which kept only in-frame beta chains. Identical CDR3 protein sequences are pooled into one entry, listed with their most common genes and DNA. The table for this sample lists 170,000 or so distinct CDR3 sequences; approximately 6.8% of them were counted only once. The ten largest clonotypes hold approximately 3% of the sample. This specimen was PBMCs from the stem cell graft donor, taken from the stem cell graft. The receptor set was obtained from a human donor who donated a stem cell graft to a child with Wiskott-Aldrich syndrome.

Ten or more counts support this clonotype. CDR3 protein: CASTIAEPPYEQYF. The CDR3 DNA follows: TGTGCCAGCACTATAGCGGAGCCCCCCTACGAGCAGTACTTC. This chain links TRBV6-1 with TRBJ2-7; D may be TRBD2 (6 bases). Trimming removed 7 bases from V and 2 bases from J, with 15 bases in between. There are 14 residues in the CDR3. Germline loops: CDR1 MNHNS, CDR2 SASEGT.

A few counts support this clonotype. The rearrangement links TRBV11-2 to TRBJ1-2; a weak D match, TRBD1 (5 bases). Germline V gene data show CDR1 as SGHAT and CDR2 as FQNNGV. CDR3 length equals 15 residues. V lost 5 bases and J lost 4, with 17 bases in between. The CDR3 nucleotides read TGTGCCAGCAGCCCGAGGGGTGACGAGTCCTATGGCTACACCTTC. Its protein is CASSPRGDESYGYTF.

This clonotype has at least ten counts. The chain carries TRBV24-1 and TRBJ2-1; 10 nucleotides match TRBD2. This CDR3 is built from 15 residues. Germline V lookup: CDR1 KGHDR, CDR2 SFDVKD. The junction had 9 bases not matched to a gene; V was cut back by 4 bases and J by 10 bases. The CDR3 spells CATSDTSGIGGEQFF. The CDR3 DNA follows: TGTGCCACCAGTGACACTAGCGGGATCGGGGGAGAGCAGTTCTTC.

This clonotype was seen ten or more times. The CDR3 sequence: CASSSADRQETQYF. DNA of the CDR3: TGTGCCAGCAGTTCAGCAGACCGCCAAGAGACCCAGTACTTC. The V call is TRBV6-6, the J call TRBJ2-5; D remains ambiguous. Trimming took 4 bases from V and 1 from J, leaving 10 bases between them. Germline loops: CDR1 MNHNY, CDR2 SVGAGI (reference sequence). The CDR3 is 14 residues long.

This rearrangement joins TRBV3-1 to TRBJ2-6, with 8 bases that match TRBD1. Trimming took 4 bases from V and 1 from J; bases not matched to a gene: 12. CDR1 and CDR2 from the germline V gene are LGHDT and YNNKEL (reference sequence). This CDR3 is 19 amino acids long. CDR3 DNA sequence: TGTGCCAGCAGCCTAAGCCCGGGACAGGAGAGGTCTGGGGCCAACGTCCTGACTTTC. It yields the protein CASSLSPGQERSGANVLTF. Full variable domain (outside the CDR3, taken from reference TRBV3-1 and TRBJ2-6): DTAVSQTPKYLVTQMGNDKSIKCEQNLGHDTMYWYKQDSKKFLKIMFSYNNKELIINETVPNRFSPKSPDKAHLNLHINSLELGDSAVYFCASSLSPGQERSGANVLTFGAGSRLTVL.

This clonotype was recorded many times. V is TRBV21-1 and J is TRBJ1-2; TRBD1, the D gene given by the table, was not confirmed from the DNA. TRBV21-1 represents a pseudogene. CDR3 length: 12 residues. For the CDR3, the DNA is TGTGCCAGCAGCCCACCCCGGGGTGGCTACACCTTC. Protein sequence: CASSPPRGGYTF.

This clonotype has a count of ten or more. The chain combines TRBV2 with TRBJ2-7; TRBD2 is a possible D gene (6 bases). The CDR3 has 17 amino acids. Per germline, CDR1 SNHLY and CDR2 FYNNEI. V lost 3 bases and J 1 base, leaving 19 bases between the germline ends. The CDR3 reads CASSDPGGGFPSYEQYF. DNA of the CDR3: TGTGCCAGCAGTGACCCCGGGGGAGGTTTTCCGTCCTACGAGCAGTACTTC.

In its sample, this clonotype was seen once. This may stem from a read error, because a much larger clone lies one nucleotide away. This chain links TRBV29-1 with TRBJ2-2, with D hard to call. V dropped 0 bases and J dropped 7 bases, with 6 bases sitting between them. Germline lookup yields CDR1 SQVTM and CDR2 ANQGSEA. The CDR3 contains 12 residues. Here the CDR3 reads CSVEDCRGELFF. CDR3 coding DNA: TGCAGCGTTGAAGACTGCCGCGGGGAGCTGTTTTTT.

The sample holds many counts of this clonotype. The chain uses TRBV12-3 or TRBV12-4 and TRBJ1-2, with D maybe TRBD1 (5 bases). Trimming stripped 6 bases from V and 2 bases from J, with 13 bases between. CDR3 size: 14 residues. This CDR3 reads CASRAGRTNYGYTF. Here the CDR3 DNA reads TGTGCCAGCAGGGCGGGACGGACAAACTATGGCTACACCTTC.

V usage is TRBV11-1 and J usage is TRBJ2-5; 9 bases map to TRBD1. V gave up 3 bases and J gave up 3 bases; unmatched junction bases: 8. The CDR3 sequence is 16 residues long. The germline gives CDR1 SGHAT, CDR2 FQDESV (reference sequence). CDR3 coding DNA: TGTGCCAGCAGCTTCCTTGAGGGACAGGGCGAAGAGACCCAGTACTTC. Amino acids: CASSFLEGQGEETQYF.

This clonotype came up a few times. This chain links TRBV27 with TRBJ2-3; D is perhaps TRBD2 (5 bases). V was trimmed by 2 bases and J by 4 bases, leaving 19 bases between them. This CDR3 has 17 amino acids. Germline V gives CDR1 MNHEY, CDR2 SMNVEV (reference sequence). CDR3 DNA: TGTGCCAGCAGTTTAGGCCAGCTAGTAGGGAGTTCAGATACGCAGTATTTT. Protein: CASSLGQLVGSSDTQYF.

The table lists this clonotype with many counts. The gene calls are TRBV7-9 and TRBJ2-2; no clear D gene. The CDR3 is 14 residues long. Per germline, CDR1 SEHNR and CDR2 FQNEAQ (reference sequence). Trimming shortened V by 6 bases and J by 7 bases, and 15 bases separated the two germline ends. The chain's CDR3 is CASSTPRSGGELFF. CDR3 sequence (DNA): TGTGCCAGCAGTACCCCTCGCTCAGGCGGGGAGCTGTTTTTT. Using reference TRBV7-9 and TRBJ2-2 for the parts outside the CDR3, the full variable domain is DTGVSQNPRHKITKRGQNVTFRCDPISEHNRLYWYRQTLGQGPEFLTYFQNEAQLEKSRLLSDRFSAERPKGSFSTLEIQRTEQGDSAMYLCASSTPRSGGELFFGEGSRLTVL.

This clonotype has a count of ten or more. The rearrangement uses TRBV6-1 and TRBJ2-2, with D perhaps TRBD1 or TRBD2 (5 bases each). The CDR3 contains 15 residues. V was trimmed by 10 bases and J by 2 bases, leaving 17 bases between them. Germline V gives CDR1 MNHNS, CDR2 SASEGT. CDR3: CAISGRWGNTGELFF. The DNA of the CDR3 is TGTGCCATCTCGGGACGCTGGGGCAACACCGGGGAGCTGTTTTTT.

This clonotype was seen repeatedly, ten times or more. This chain joins TRBV20-1 and TRBJ1-2, with D possibly being TRBD1 (6 bases). The CDR3 is 13 amino acids. The V gene's germline CDR1 is DFQATT and CDR2 SNEGSKA (reference sequence). The V end lost 3 bases, the J end lost 4 bases, and 12 bases lay between the germline ends. CDR3 sequence reads: CSASREGGYGYTF. CDR3 nucleotides: TGCAGTGCTAGTAGGGAAGGGGGCTATGGCTACACCTTC.

This clonotype has ten or more counts. The chain links TRBV4-1 to TRBJ1-3, with D possibly TRBD1 on 5 matching bases. Deletions cut 0 bases from V and 7 bases from J, with 13 bases between. The CDR3 consists of 15 residues. Germline V gene lookup returns CDR1 MGHRA and CDR2 YSYEKL. CDR3 in amino acids: CASSQDPMKGNTIYF. The CDR3 coding sequence is TGCGCCAGCAGCCAAGATCCCATGAAGGGGAACACCATATATTTT.

In this sample, this clonotype turned up many times. The V and J genes are TRBV12-3 or TRBV12-4 and TRBJ2-7; D is ambiguous. Trimming pared 6 bases from V and 4 bases from J, leaving 10 bases between. The CDR3 sequence is 12 residues long. The CDR3 sequence: CASSLGYYEQYF. Here the CDR3 DNA reads TGTGCCAGCAGCCTTGGATATTACGAGCAGTACTTC.

The rearrangement uses TRBV19 and TRBJ1-5, with 7 positions matching TRBD1. The CDR3 runs 15 residues. In germline, CDR1 is LNHDA, CDR2 SQIVND (reference sequence). The J segment lost 4 bases and the V segment lost 5 bases, leaving 8 bases of the junction unmatched. The CDR3: CASSFPGTANQPQHF. In DNA, the CDR3 is TGTGCCAGTAGTTTTCCCGGGACAGCGAATCAGCCCCAGCATTTT.

CDR3 loop: CASSPLAGGYYNEQFF. For the CDR3, the DNA is TGTGCCAGCAGCCCACTAGCGGGAGGGTACTACAATGAGCAGTTCTTC. J is TRBJ2-1 and V is TRBV7-9; 13 bases match TRBD2. The junction had 4 bases not matched to a gene; V was cut back by 5 bases and J by 3 bases. Per the germline V gene, CDR1 is SEHNR and CDR2 is FQNEAQ (reference sequence). The CDR3 is 16 amino acids.

This clonotype has a count of ten or more. The chain is built from TRBV28 and TRBJ2-7; the match to TRBD1 covers 9 bases. The V segment lost 2 bases and the J segment 3 bases; nucleotides outside the gene matches: 5. Germline V gene lookup returns CDR1 MDHEN and CDR2 SYDVKM. The CDR3 loop spans 15 amino acids. Here the CDR3 DNA reads TGTGCCAGCAGTTTACCTTCGACAGGGGGCTACGAGCAGTACTTC. Its protein is CASSLPSTGGYEQYF. The full variable domain, completed using reference TRBV28 and TRBJ2-7, is DVKVTQSSRYLVKRTGEKVFLECVQDMDHENMFWYRQDPGLGLRLIYFSYDVKMKEKGDIPEGYSVSREKKERFSLILESASTNQTSMYLCASSLPSTGGYEQYFGPGTRLTVT.

The gene calls are TRBV5-6 and TRBJ2-3; 7 nucleotides line up with TRBD2. The CDR3 totals 20 residues. V was pared by 4 bases and J by 1 base, with 21 bases of the junction left unmatched. In germline, CDR1 is SGHDT, CDR2 YYEEEE. The CDR3 DNA reads TGTGCCAGCAGCCGGACGGTCGGCGGGGGTTCCTCGCCGCGCACAGATACGCAGTATTTT. Translation: CASSRTVGGGSSPRTDTQYF.

The chain couples TRBV6-4 to TRBJ2-2; 12 nucleotides match TRBD2. The V gene end was trimmed by 5 bases and the J gene end by 3 bases; junction bases not matched to a gene: 1. Per germline, CDR1 MRHNA and CDR2 SNTAGT. The CDR3 contains 15 residues. CDR3: CASSRLAGDTGELFF. The CDR3, as DNA: TGTGCCAGCAGTCGACTAGCGGGGGACACCGGGGAGCTGTTTTTT.

The chain couples TRBV18 to TRBJ2-3; tentatively, D is TRBD1 (5 bases). V was cut by 4 bases and J by 4 bases, with 9 bases left in between. Per the germline V gene, CDR1 is KGHSH and CDR2 is LQKENI. The CDR3 loop spans 13 amino acids. The CDR3 sequence is CASSRQGPDTQYF. CDR3 bases: TGTGCCAGCTCACGTCAGGGTCCAGATACGCAGTATTTT. Full variable domain (rest looked up from reference TRBV18 and TRBJ2-3): NAGVMQNPRHLVRRRGQEARLRCSPMKGHSHVYWYRQLPEEGLKFMVYLQKENIIDESGMPKERFSAEFPKEGPSILRIQQVVRGDSAAYFCASSRQGPDTQYFGPGTRLTVL.